These 31 T cell receptor beta chains were all obtained from the same sample, sequenced in a study of regulatory T cells in long-lasting Graves disease. Stated time point: persistent/refractory GD, antithyroid drugs over 5 years with positive TRAb. Making the TCR library involved RNA that had been extracted from PBMCs. With iRepertoire HTBI primers and Arm-PCR of CDR3 regions, TCR beta libraries were built. TCRdb reprocessed the multiplex PCR reads via MiXCR and lists one record per CDR3 protein. The sample lists a few hundred thousand distinct CDR3 sequences, roughly 21% seen once, with roughly 7.1% in the top ten. The source was peripheral blood mononuclear cells (PBMCs), collected when the disease was refractory, from a patient treated with antithyroid drugs. These receptors were taken from a female donor with Graves disease.

The chain combines TRBV7-2 with TRBJ1-2; 7 positions agree with TRBD1. The trim removed 8 bases at V and 6 bases at J, leaving 9 bases unmatched. CDR1 and CDR2 (germline): SGHTA, FQGNSA. This CDR3 comprises 13 residues. The CDR3 sequence: CASSHDRADGYTF. CDR3 sequence (DNA): TGTGCCAGCTCTCACGACAGGGCCGATGGCTACACCTTC.

The chain combines TRBV5-5 with TRBJ1-2; D is uncertain. Trimming took 0 bases from V and 4 from J, leaving 16 bases between them. The CDR3 runs to 16 residues. CDR1 is SGHKS, CDR2 YYEKEE, per germline (reference sequence). As DNA, the CDR3 is TGTGCCAGCAGCTTGGCCGCGGCTATCCAAGGCTATGGCTACACCTTC. Amino acid sequence: CASSLAAAIQGYGYTF.

This clonotype was counted ten times or more. DNA for the CDR3: TGTGCCAGCAGTTTCTACACGGGACAATCCTATGGCTACACCTTC. Translating it yields CASSFYTGQSYGYTF. The J gene is TRBJ1-2, the V gene TRBV6-5, with TRBD1 as a possible D gene (6 bases). With 4 bases removed from V and 4 bases from J, the gap between germline ends came to 16 bases. Germline-derived CDR1 and CDR2 are MNHEY and SVGAGI. The CDR3 covers 15 residues.

This clonotype has more than one count but fewer than ten. J is TRBJ1-2 and V is TRBV20-1; TRBD1 agrees at 8 bases. The J segment lost 13 bases and the V segment lost 5 bases, leaving 9 bases of the junction unmatched. The CDR3 spans 11 residues. The V gene's germline CDR1 is DFQATT and CDR2 SNEGSKA (reference sequence). The CDR3 protein is CSASTRGPSTF. The CDR3, as DNA: TGCAGTGCTTCAACCAGGGGGCCCTCCACCTTC.

On this clonotype itself: A much larger clone lies one base from this, so it may be a read error. V and J are TRBV6-4 and TRBJ1-2; 8 nucleotides align to TRBD1. Germline CDR1 is MRHNA and CDR2 is SNTAGT. The CDR3 runs to 15 residues. The trim removed 3 bases at V and 4 bases at J, leaving 7 bases unmatched. The CDR3 DNA reads as TGTGCCAGCAGTGAATATCCACAGGGGGGCTATGGCTACACCTTC. Translation gives CASSEYPQGGYGYTF.

With respect to this clonotype: This sequence may be a read error, since a much larger clone differs from it by one base. The V gene is TRBV6-1, the J gene TRBJ2-7; TRBD1 matches at 8 bases. Per germline, CDR1 MNHNS and CDR2 SASEGT. CDR3 size: 15 residues. CDR3 nucleotide sequence: TGTGCCAGCATTCCTTCCGAAGGGACAGGATACGAGCGGTACTTC. Amino acids: CASIPSEGTGYERYF.

This clonotype appeared a few times. The rearrangement joins TRBV13 to TRBJ2-7; 10 bases agree with TRBD2. V shed 5 bases, J shed 4 bases, and the junction held 11 bases outside the gene matches. This CDR3 contains 16 residues. Per the germline V gene, CDR1 is PRHDT and CDR2 is FYEKMQ (reference sequence). The CDR3 sequence: CASSGPGTSAQYEQYF. CDR3 DNA sequence: TGTGCCAGCAGCGGTCCCGGGACTAGCGCCCAATACGAGCAGTACTTC.

This clonotype was recorded a few times. The chain joins TRBV7-8 to TRBJ1-2, with D hard to call. V shed 5 bases and J shed 3 bases, with 10 bases lying between them. Germline loops: CDR1 SGHVS, CDR2 FQNEAQ. CDR3 size: 13 residues. The CDR3 protein is CASSTRIDYGYTF. In nucleotides, the CDR3 is TGTGCCAGCAGCACCCGGATAGACTATGGCTACACCTTC.

Ten or more counts support this clonotype. The chain combines TRBV20-1 with TRBJ1-2; a weak D match, TRBD1 (5 bases). This CDR3 region has 14 residues. CDR1 and CDR2 from the germline V gene are DFQATT and SNEGSKA (reference sequence). The V and J ends lost 3 bases and 0 bases respectively, with 11 bases between them. The CDR3 sequence: CSARSDRANYGYTF. The CDR3 DNA follows: TGCAGTGCTAGGTCCGACAGAGCTAACTATGGCTACACCTTC.

This chain uses TRBV12-3 or TRBV12-4 with TRBJ2-7, with 8 nucleotides matching TRBD1. CDR3 length: 16 amino acids. J gave up 3 bases and V 5 bases, and 12 bases lay outside the gene matches. The CDR3 DNA reads TGTGCCAGCAGTCTATCGACAGGGGCGAATTTCTACGAGCAGTACTTC. Translating gives CASSLSTGANFYEQYF.

There are many counts of this clonotype. The chain employs TRBV12-3 or TRBV12-4 and TRBJ2-6, with D maybe TRBD2 (5 bases). This CDR3 comprises 14 residues. V lost 6 bases and J 5 bases, leaving 11 bases between the germline ends. The CDR3 bases are TGTGCCAGCAGCCCATCGGGGTGGGCCAACGTCCTGACTTTC. This translates into CASSPSGWANVLTF.

This clonotype was counted a single time. V is TRBV5-4 and J is TRBJ1-1; the D gene is possibly TRBD1 (6 bases). The CDR3 has 12 residues. Trimming cost V 0 bases and J 9 bases, with 9 bases left between them. Germline V gene data show CDR1 as SGHNT and CDR2 as YYREEE (reference sequence). CDR3 nucleotides: TGTGCCAGCAGCTTGGGGGGGGACAAAGCTTTCTTT. Encoded protein: CASSLGGDKAFF.

This sequence joins TRBV28 and TRBJ2-4; D is perhaps TRBD1 (5 bases). The CDR3 runs 18 residues. Germline CDR1 MDHEN, CDR2 SYDVKM. Trimming removed 6 bases at V and 0 bases at J, with 21 bases between. The CDR3 coding sequence is TGTGCCAGCAGCTCTCCTTCCAGGGCTACTTTAGCCAAAAACATTCAGTACTTC. This codes for CASSSPSRATLAKNIQYF.

J is TRBJ2-5 and V is TRBV5-5; the match to TRBD2 covers 15 bases. The CDR3 sequence is 15 residues long. The V gene end was trimmed by 4 bases and the J gene end by 4 bases; junction bases not matched to a gene: 2. Germline V gene sequence: CDR1 SGHKS, CDR2 YYEKEE (reference sequence). The CDR3 region has the DNA TGTGCCAGCAGCGGGACTAGCGGGAGGAGAGAGACCCAGTACTTC. It yields the protein CASSGTSGRRETQYF.

Many counts were recorded for this clonotype. The chain links TRBV7-2 to TRBJ2-5; D ambiguous. V lost 1 base, J lost 5 bases, and 11 bases lay in between. CDR1 and CDR2 from the germline V gene are SGHTA and FQGNSA. The CDR3 spans 14 residues. The CDR3 DNA reads TGTGCCAGCAGCTTAGGACAAGCTGGGGAGACCCAGTACTTC. Translation gives CASSLGQAGETQYF.

V gene TRBV7-9 combines with J gene TRBJ1-6; possibly TRBD1 for D (5 bases). V lost 9 bases, J lost 8 bases, and 17 bases lay in between. Germline lookup yields CDR1 SEHNR and CDR2 FQNEAQ (reference sequence). The CDR3 contains 14 residues. This CDR3 is CASSGAGQDSPLHF. CDR3 coding DNA: TGTGCCAGTAGCGGGGCAGGGCAGGATTCACCCCTCCACTTT.

This clonotype occurred a few times. The chain has TRBV7-9 and TRBJ1-2, with D unresolved. V lost 2 bases, J lost 6 bases, and 4 bases lay in between. The CDR3 contains 11 residues. The germline CDR1 and CDR2 sequences are SEHNR and FQNEAQ (reference sequence). The CDR3 here is CASSLTHGYTF. The CDR3 region has the DNA TGTGCCAGCAGCTTAACTCATGGCTACACCTTC. Based on the CDR3 plus reference TRBV7-9 and TRBJ1-2, the full variable domain is DTGVSQNPRHKITKRGQNVTFRCDPISEHNRLYWYRQTLGQGPEFLTYFQNEAQLEKSRLLSDRFSAERPKGSFSTLEIQRTEQGDSAMYLCASSLTHGYTFGSGTRLTVV.

V and J are TRBV3-1 and TRBJ1-5; D gene ambiguous. The CDR3 is made up of 18 amino acids. Deletions cut 1 base from V and 1 base from J, with 17 bases between. The germline CDR1 and CDR2 sequences are LGHDT and YNNKEL (reference sequence). CDR3 DNA sequence: TGTGCCAGCAGCCAAGGAACAAGGGCCGCGGGAAGCAATCAGCCCCAGCATTTT. This codes for CASSQGTRAAGSNQPQHF.

There are a few counts of this clonotype. This chain connects TRBV5-1 to TRBJ2-6; TRBD1 or TRBD2 may be the D gene (5 bases each). Trimming took off 4 bases at V and 0 bases at J, with 14 bases between the two ends. The CDR3 runs 17 residues. Germline CDR1 reads SGHRS; CDR2 reads YFSETQ. In DNA form, the CDR3 reads TGCGCCAGCAGCGCCGGGACCTTAAGCTCTGGGGCCAACGTCCTGACTTTC. Amino acids: CASSAGTLSSGANVLTF.

Ten or more counts support this clonotype. The chain couples TRBV27 to TRBJ2-7; 8 nucleotides align to TRBD1. The junction had 3 bases not matched to a gene; V was cut back by 3 bases and J by 2 bases. Germline V lookup: CDR1 MNHEY, CDR2 SMNVEV (reference sequence). The CDR3 totals 14 residues. CDR3 sequence: CASSFAGGPYEQYF. The CDR3 bases are TGTGCCAGCAGTTTTGCAGGGGGCCCCTACGAGCAGTACTTC.

This clonotype was picked up a small number of times. A much larger clone lies one base from this, so it may be a read error. V is TRBV7-9 and J is TRBJ2-5, with 10 bases identical to TRBD2. CDR1 and CDR2 (germline): SEHNR, FQNEAQ (reference sequence). The CDR3 extends over 15 amino acids. Germline trimming cut 3 bases from V and 2 bases from J; bases unmatched to any gene: 3. The CDR3 protein is CASSFLAGEQETQYF. As DNA, the CDR3 is TGTGCCAGCAGCTTTCTAGCGGGGGAGCAAGAGACCCAGTACTTC.

There are a few counts of this clonotype. This sequence joins TRBV6-1 and TRBJ1-5; a possible D gene is TRBD1 (5 bases). The CDR3 spans 13 residues. CDR1 is MNHNS, CDR2 SASEGT, per germline. V dropped 6 bases and J dropped 4 bases, with 10 bases sitting between them. CDR3 sequence (DNA): TGTGCCAGCAGGGAGGGGAATAATCAGCCCCAGCATTTT. Its protein is CASREGNNQPQHF.

The gene calls are TRBV11-1 and TRBJ2-2, with 7 bases aligning to TRBD1. V shed 3 bases and J 4 bases; nucleotides not matched to a gene: 8. The CDR3 runs to 16 residues. Germline V gene data show CDR1 as SGHAT and CDR2 as FQDESV (reference sequence). CDR3 sequence reads: CASSFFGQEFTGELFF. In DNA form, the CDR3 reads TGTGCCAGCAGCTTTTTCGGACAGGAATTCACCGGGGAGCTGTTTTTT. The full variable domain, in which reference TRBV11-1 and TRBJ2-2 provide the parts outside the CDR3, is EAEVAQSPRYKITEKSQAVAFWCDPISGHATLYWYRQILGQGPELLVQFQDESVVDDSQLPKDRFSAERLKGVDSTLKIQPAELGDSAMYLCASSFFGQEFTGELFFGEGSRLTVL.

The V call is TRBV7-9, the J call TRBJ1-1, with 8 bases aligning to TRBD1. Germline V gene lookup returns CDR1 SEHNR and CDR2 FQNEAQ (reference sequence). The junction had 6 bases not matched to a gene; V was cut back by 6 bases and J by 3 bases. CDR3 size: 14 residues. CDR3 coding DNA: TGTGCCAGCAGGATGACAGGGGATGACACTGAAGCTTTCTTT. It is translated as CASRMTGDDTEAFF.

J is TRBJ2-7 and V is TRBV7-9; no firm D call. The V end was cut by 1 base, the J end by 3 bases, with 13 bases between. The CDR3 is made up of 15 amino acids. Per germline, CDR1 SEHNR and CDR2 FQNEAQ (reference sequence). This CDR3 is CASSLVPNLDYEQYF. The CDR3 DNA follows: TGTGCCAGCAGCTTAGTACCGAATTTAGACTACGAGCAGTACTTC.

The chain joins TRBV6-1 to TRBJ1-4, with D unresolved. CDR3 size: 15 residues. Germline CDR1 is MNHNS and CDR2 is SASEGT. V was trimmed by 6 bases and J by 7 bases, leaving 18 bases between them. The CDR3 coding sequence is TGTGCCAGCAGCTCTATAACAGAGGAGCCTGAAAAACTGTTTTTT. Protein: CASSSITEEPEKLFF.

The CDR3 is CASSHSENQPQHF. The CDR3 DNA is TGCGCCAGCAGCCATTCGGAAAATCAGCCCCAGCATTTT. V usage is TRBV4-1 and J usage is TRBJ1-5; D gene unclear. The CDR3 contains 13 residues. CDR1 MGHRA and CDR2 YSYEKL come from the germline V gene. V lost 3 bases and J lost 4, with 7 bases in between.

This clonotype was seen many times. The V and J genes are TRBV27 and TRBJ1-6; 7 bases align to TRBD1. Germline V gene sequence: CDR1 MNHEY, CDR2 SMNVEV (reference sequence). CDR3 length: 15 residues. Losses at the gene ends were 3 bases for V and 10 bases for J; bases not matched to a gene: 9. This chain's CDR3 is CASSLERGLGSPLHF. Here the CDR3 DNA reads TGTGCCAGCAGTTTGGAAAGGGGGCTTGGGTCACCCCTCCACTTT.

This chain links TRBV9 with TRBJ2-7; D is unresolved. V lost 4 bases to trimming and J lost 2 bases, with 13 bases between them. Germline CDR1 and CDR2: SGDLS and YYNGEE. The CDR3 runs 14 residues. In nucleotides, the CDR3 is TGTGCCAGCAGCCCATGGGGTGAGCCCTACGAGCAGTACTTC. Its protein product is CASSPWGEPYEQYF.

This clonotype was counted only a few times. The chain uses TRBV7-2 and TRBJ2-7; 12 positions match TRBD2. The CDR3 spans 15 residues. CDR1 is SGHTA, CDR2 FQGNSA, per germline. J was trimmed by 5 bases and V by 5 bases; bases with no gene match: 7. The CDR3 protein is CASSPAGTSGHEQYF. CDR3 in DNA: TGTGCCAGCAGCCCGGCCGGGACTAGCGGGCACGAGCAGTACTTC.

Turning to this clonotype: This clone may be a read error of a much larger clone one base away. The chain is built from TRBV9 and TRBJ2-7; 7 positions match TRBD1. The CDR3 is made up of 13 amino acids. V shed 5 bases, J shed 3 bases, and the junction held 5 bases outside the gene matches. Germline-derived CDR1 and CDR2 are SGDLS and YYNGEE. CDR3 in DNA: TGTGCCAGCAGTGCCGGGACAGTCTACGAGCAGTACTTC. This gives the protein CASSAGTVYEQYF.